This TCR beta chain was profiled in a study of T cells expressing NK-cell markers. As for the study in general: Most of the eight sequenced donors were classified as HCMV-seropositive, and one was classified as seronegative.

This CDR3 is built from 15 residues. Looked up from germline, CDR1 is SEHNR and CDR2 is FQNEAQ (reference sequence). TCRdb re-analyzed the 5' RACE reads; it lists each CDR3 protein once, without DNA. Its table lists 150,000 to 170,000 distinct CDR3 sequences. The clonotype comes from a woman between 50 and 59 years old in good health. This chain uses TRBV7-9 with TRBJ2-3; TCRdb gives TRBD1 as the D gene, but with no DNA this cannot be confirmed. Sequencing input: blood T cells: a sorted CD56 or NKG2C T cell subset, CD4+ or CD8+ T cells, or bulk PBMC T cells (not recorded which). This CDR3 reads CASRWGQFEGDTQYF. Full variable domain (missing parts from reference TRBV7-9 and TRBJ2-3): DTGVSQNPRHKITKRGQNVTFRCDPISEHNRLYWYRQTLGQGPEFLTYFQNEAQLEKSRLLSDRFSAERPKGSFSTLEIQRTEQGDSAMYLCASRWGQFEGDTQYFGPGTRLTVL.